The text below deals with one T cell receptor (beta chain). Many counts were recorded for this clonotype. Its antigen is not yet known. No qualities accompany the bases; no much larger clone lies one base away. The junction carries 8 bases between V and J, which are trimmed by 2 bases and 4 bases respectively. The CDR3 holds 13 amino acids from the cysteine to the phenylalanine. The read is trimmed to its CDR3 DNA, 39 bases read in frame from base 1. CDR1 and CDR2 are read off the germline V gene as SGHRS and YFSETQ. The data were produced on an Illumina HiSeq 2500. Quantitative 5'-RACE with molecular barcodes was the method used to prepare the TCR beta libraries. The authors' analysis ran thus. To identify disease-linked TCR variants, a new computational method was used, one built on a probabilistic model of VDJ rearrangement. TCRdb's own reprocessing of the public reads used fastp at Q25 and MiXCR and kept productive beta chains. Every CDR3 protein is listed once, alongside the most common genes and DNA of its rows. These V and J calls originate from TCRdb's pipeline instead of the authors' own analysis. The sample includes a few hundred thousand distinct CDR3 sequences, with less than 25% observed a single time. Jointly, the top ten make up 3.5% of the sample.

This sample is part of a study of CD8 T cells in ankylosing spondylitis (dated by TCRdb to about 2017). Study-level background: The study set out to find disease-linked TCR variants by profiling T cell receptor beta repertoires in ankylosing spondylitis patients and healthy donors. The whole study cohort included over 85 healthy donors and 20 to 30 ankylosing spondylitis patients. Samples of peripheral blood were taken, and for ankylosing spondylitis patients, synovial fluid was collected as well.

On the study overall, not on this receptor specifically: According to the report, matched synovial fluid samples from ankylosing spondylitis patients were significantly enriched for the disease-linked clones. Some motif variants were previously reported in synovial fluid and blood of reactive arthritis patients, suggesting common disease-initiation mechanisms. In peripheral blood, the disease-linked clones were found at relatively low frequencies and had a CD8+ phenotype. A TCR beta motif of 7 or 8 highly homologous amino acid variants appeared characteristic of blood from ankylosing spondylitis patients.

The chain joins TRBV5-1 to TRBJ2-3; confidence is insufficient to name the D gene. This TCR derives from a female donor with ankylosing spondylitis or in good health (not recorded which). Sequenced sample: blood, either unsorted or a sorted T cell fraction (not recorded which). The DNA sequence follows: TGCGCCAGCAGCTTCCCGACTGCAGATACGCAGTATTTT. Its protein reads: CASSFPTADTQYF. Reference TRBV5-1 and TRBJ2-3 genes cover what lies past the CDR3, so the full variable domain is KAGVTQTPRYLIKTRGQQVTLSCSPISGHRSVSWYQQTPGQGLQFLFEYFSETQRNKGNFPGRFSGRQFSNSRSEMNVSTLELGDSALYLCASSFPTADTQYFGPGTRLTVL.